The next 30 T cell receptor beta chains were all read from a single sample in a study of T cell responses to AZD1222 COVID-19 vaccine. Clones were read by immunoSEQ multiplex PCR, and TCRdb kept only the in-frame ones, dropping some. In the table there are about 170,000 clones, around nine tenths of which are singletons. The sample in question was peripheral blood, obtained 28 days after the second AZD1222 dose. The source is an adult who received the AZD1222 COVID-19 vaccine.

The chain is built from TRBV6-5 and TRBJ2-2; D gene uncertain. Germline-derived CDR1 and CDR2 are MNHEY and SVGAGI. V dropped 1 base and J dropped 4 bases, with 4 bases sitting between them. The CDR3 sequence is 13 residues long. CDR3 coding DNA: TGTGCCAGCAGTTACTTGGGCACCGGGGAGCTGTTTTTT. Translated, it gives CASSYLGTGELFF.

V usage is TRBV4-3 and J usage is TRBJ1-5; D is unresolved. V dropped 0 bases and J dropped 4 bases, with 13 bases sitting between them. This CDR3 contains 16 residues. CDR1 is LGHNA and CDR2 is YSLEER in the germline V gene. In DNA form, the CDR3 reads TGCGCCAGCAGCCAAGATCTCGGGATGACGAATCAGCCCCAGCATTTT. It yields the protein CASSQDLGMTNQPQHF.

This chain uses TRBV6-5 with TRBJ2-2; tentatively, D is TRBD1 or TRBD2 (6 bases each). In germline, CDR1 is MNHEY, CDR2 SVGAGI. The CDR3 is 14 amino acids. The V end was cut by 10 bases, the J end by 0 bases, with 12 bases between. The chain's CDR3 is CATVRGANTGELFF. CDR3 in DNA: TGTGCCACCGTTAGGGGGGCGAACACCGGGGAGCTGTTTTTT.

This clone was observed a single time. The chain carries TRBV6-5 and TRBJ1-2, with 7 bases lining up with TRBD1. V shed 7 bases and J 4 bases; nucleotides not matched to a gene: 9. The germline CDR1 and CDR2 sequences are MNHEY and SVGAGI. The CDR3 loop spans 14 amino acids. CDR3 nucleotide sequence: TGTGCCAGCAATCCGGGACAGTTCCGCTATGGCTACACCTTC. This codes for CASNPGQFRYGYTF.

CDR3: CASSPRQGTTAFF. DNA for the CDR3: TGTGCCAGCAGTCCTAGACAGGGGACAACAGCTTTCTTT. The chain couples TRBV6-5 to TRBJ1-1; 8 nucleotides line up with TRBD1. The V segment lost 5 bases and the J segment 10 bases; nucleotides outside the gene matches: 9. CDR3 length equals 13 residues. Looked up from germline, CDR1 is MNHEY and CDR2 is SVGAGI.

This chain connects TRBV5-4 to TRBJ2-3, with D unclear. Trimming left V 0 bases short and J 1 base short, with 9 bases between. In germline, CDR1 is SGHNT, CDR2 YYREEE (reference sequence). The CDR3 runs to 15 residues. This CDR3 reads CASSLDYPRTDTQYF. The CDR3 DNA reads TGTGCCAGCAGCTTGGACTATCCTCGCACAGATACGCAGTATTTT.

The rearrangement joins TRBV6-5 to TRBJ1-5; D possibly corresponds to TRBD1 (5 bases). The length of the CDR3 is 15 residues. Trimming pared 0 bases from V and 1 base from J, leaving 7 bases between. CDR1 and CDR2 (germline): MNHEY, SVGAGI. DNA of the CDR3: TGTGCCAGCAGTTACTCCGGGGACAGCAATCAGCCCCAGCATTTT. This encodes CASSYSGDSNQPQHF.

The chain is built from TRBV5-1 and TRBJ2-3; no definite D call. The V gene lost 0 bases and the J gene lost 3 bases, with 11 bases spanning the gap. The CDR3 runs to 15 residues. CDR1 SGHRS and CDR2 YFSETQ come from the germline V gene. CDR3 protein: CASSLVAVETDTQYF. The CDR3 region has the DNA TGCGCCAGCAGCTTGGTGGCCGTTGAGACAGATACGCAGTATTTT.

The chain uses TRBV27 and TRBJ1-5; D is perhaps TRBD1 (5 bases). V gave up 2 bases and J gave up 6 bases, with 8 bases separating them. CDR3 length: 13 amino acids. Per the germline V gene, CDR1 is MNHEY and CDR2 is SMNVEV (reference sequence). The CDR3 bases are TGTGCCAGCAGTTTACAGGGTCGTCAGCCCCAGCATTTT. Translation: CASSLQGRQPQHF.

This chain uses TRBV7-6 with TRBJ2-1; D call uncertain. This CDR3 spans 15 amino acids. V dropped 4 bases and J dropped 0 bases, with 10 bases sitting between them. Germline CDR1 is SGHVS and CDR2 is FNYEAQ. This CDR3 reads CASSSVLVSYNEQFF. The CDR3, as DNA: TGTGCCAGCAGCTCAGTCCTAGTCTCCTACAATGAGCAGTTCTTC.

The chain links TRBV27 to TRBJ1-6; D perhaps matches TRBD1 (5 bases). CDR3 length: 16 residues. V lost 1 base and J lost 7, with 14 bases in between. CDR1 MNHEY and CDR2 SMNVEV come from the germline V gene (reference sequence). In nucleotides, the CDR3 is TGTGCCAGCAGTTTATTCGGGGGGACCGGGAATTCACCCCTCCACTTT. It translates to CASSLFGGTGNSPLHF.

Comments on this clone: Its ends do not fully match the called genes, so a read error is possible. The V and J genes are TRBV9 and TRBJ2-5, with 12 bases aligning to TRBD2. Germline V gene sequence: CDR1 SGDLS, CDR2 YYNGEE. This CDR3 contains 16 residues. The CDR3 sequence: CASSRTSGVSQETQYF. The DNA for the CDR3 is TGTGCCAGCAGCCGGACTAGCGGGGTGTCCCAAGAAACCCAGTACTTC.

CDR3 sequence reads: CASSPGTGWENSPLHF. CDR3 in DNA: TGTGCCAGCAGCCCGGGGACAGGCTGGGAGAATTCACCCCTCCACTTT. The chain joins TRBV5-4 to TRBJ1-6; 8 bases are shared with TRBD1. This CDR3 is 16 amino acids long. CDR1 and CDR2 (germline): SGHNT, YYREEE (reference sequence). Losses at the gene ends were 4 bases for V and 7 bases for J; bases not matched to a gene: 10.

V and J are TRBV5-1 and TRBJ1-6; D possibly corresponds to TRBD1 (5 bases). The germline V and J ends were trimmed by 3 bases and 7 bases, with 14 bases remaining between them. CDR1 and CDR2 (germline): SGHRS, YFSETQ. This CDR3 is built from 15 residues. DNA of the CDR3: TGCGCCAGCAGCTACGGGGGGTTTGGGAATTCACCCCTCCACTTT. This translates into CASSYGGFGNSPLHF.

The chain joins TRBV29-1 to TRBJ2-5; 8 bases agree with TRBD2. CDR1 and CDR2 from the germline V gene are SQVTM and ANQGSEA. V gave up 4 bases and J gave up 4 bases; unmatched junction bases: 20. The CDR3 runs to 18 residues. The CDR3 region has the DNA TGCAGCGTTGGGTCCCAGCGGGGGTTAATAGGGAGCGGAGAGACCCAGTACTTC. This gives the protein CSVGSQRGLIGSGETQYF.

The chain combines TRBV12-5 with TRBJ1-2, with a possible D match to TRBD1 (5 bases). Trimming pared 0 bases from V and 4 bases from J, leaving 24 bases between. CDR1 is LGHNT and CDR2 is FRNRAP in the germline V gene. The CDR3 length is 19 residues. CDR3 amino acids: CASGLVVGDRPLWGYGYTF. The CDR3 coding sequence is TGTGCTAGTGGTTTGGTAGTTGGTGACAGACCTTTGTGGGGCTATGGCTACACCTTC.

This clone was detected once. This chain joins TRBV2 and TRBJ1-1; D unresolved. This CDR3 has 14 amino acids. The ends were cut back, 4 bases at V and 1 base at J, with 10 bases in the middle. Germline CDR1 is SNHLY and CDR2 is FYNNEI. Here the CDR3 reads CASSVLGWNTEAFF. CDR3 in DNA: TGTGCCAGCAGTGTTTTGGGGTGGAACACTGAAGCTTTCTTT. Using reference TRBV2 and TRBJ1-1 for the parts outside the CDR3, the full variable domain is EPEVTQTPSHQVTQMGQEVILRCVPISNHLYFYWYRQILGQKVEFLVSFYNNEISEKSEIFDDQFSVERPDGSNFTLKIRSTKLEDSAMYFCASSVLGWNTEAFFGQGTRLTVV.

The J gene is TRBJ2-7, the V gene TRBV7-2; 10 bases line up with TRBD1. The CDR3 totals 14 residues. V shed 5 bases and J 4 bases; nucleotides not matched to a gene: 5. CDR1 is SGHTA and CDR2 is FQGNSA in the germline V gene. The CDR3 sequence is CASSKGQGKYEQYF. The CDR3 DNA reads as TGTGCCAGCAGCAAGGGACAGGGGAAATACGAGCAGTACTTC.

This clone was seen a few times. This chain links TRBV2 with TRBJ1-1; 7 bases agree with TRBD1. This CDR3 spans 12 amino acids. Germline values: CDR1 SNHLY, CDR2 FYNNEI. V was clipped by 11 bases and J by 4 bases; unmatched bases: 7. The CDR3 sequence: CAGTTGITEAFF. The CDR3 coding sequence is TGTGCCGGCACGACAGGGATCACTGAAGCTTTCTTT.

The CDR3 sequence is CASTRAGTGGGETGGYTF. The CDR3 DNA is TGTGCCAGTACCAGAGCCGGGACAGGGGGCGGGGAGACAGGTGGCTACACCTTC. V and J are TRBV19 and TRBJ1-2; TRBD1 matches at 12 bases. CDR1 is LNHDA and CDR2 is SQIVND in the germline V gene (reference sequence). This CDR3 spans 18 amino acids. The V gene end was trimmed by 7 bases and the J gene end by 7 bases; junction bases not matched to a gene: 19.

The chain is built from TRBV4-1 and TRBJ2-7; D uncertain. Looked up from germline, CDR1 is MGHRA and CDR2 is YSYEKL. Trimming cost V 0 bases and J 1 base, with 7 bases left between them. This CDR3 contains 14 residues. DNA for the CDR3: TGCGCCAGCAGCCAAGAAGCTGGGTCCTACGAGCAGTACTTC. Residues: CASSQEAGSYEQYF.

The V gene is TRBV6-2 or TRBV6-3, the J gene TRBJ2-7, with 7 bases identical to TRBD2. The J segment lost 1 base and the V segment lost 0 bases, leaving 6 bases of the junction unmatched. Looked up from germline, CDR1 is MNHEY and CDR2 is SVGEGT. CDR3 size: 16 residues. The CDR3 spells CASSYSRGGPSYEQYF. The CDR3 nucleotides are TGTGCCAGCAGTTACTCTCGCGGGGGACCTTCCTACGAGCAGTACTTC.

In its sample, this clone was seen a few times. The genes are TRBV18 and TRBJ2-2; TRBD1 agrees at 7 bases. CDR1 is KGHSH and CDR2 is LQKENI in the germline V gene. The CDR3 contains 15 residues. With V trimmed by 5 bases and J by 0 bases, 3 bases remained unmatched. The CDR3 DNA is TGTGCCAGCTCAGTTCAGGGGGCGAACACCGGGGAGCTGTTTTTT. Translated, it gives CASSVQGANTGELFF.

V is TRBV6-2 or TRBV6-3 and J is TRBJ1-2; D may be TRBD1 (5 bases). Germline CDR1 MNHEY, CDR2 SVGEGT. The CDR3 totals 13 residues. Trimming removed 4 bases from V and 9 bases from J, with 15 bases in between. CDR3 nucleotide sequence: TGTGCCAGCAGTTGGGGACCGCAGGGAAGCTACACCTTC. This gives the protein CASSWGPQGSYTF.

The chain carries TRBV9 and TRBJ1-2; no reliable D call. The CDR3 covers 15 residues. Germline values: CDR1 SGDLS, CDR2 YYNGEE. Between the trimmed V and J ends, which lost 0 bases and 5 bases, there was a span of 14 bases. As DNA, the CDR3 is TGTGCCAGCAGCGTAGGAAGGGCCTCAGGTTATGGCTACACCTTC. It yields the protein CASSVGRASGYGYTF. Using reference TRBV9 and TRBJ1-2 for the parts outside the CDR3, the full variable domain is DSGVTQTPKHLITATGQRVTLRCSPRSGDLSVYWYQQSLDQGLQFLIQYYNGEERAKGNILERFSAQQFPDLHSELNLSSLELGDSALYFCASSVGRASGYGYTFGSGTRLTVV.

The V and J genes are TRBV6-2 or TRBV6-3 and TRBJ1-6, with D perhaps TRBD1 (5 bases). The germline V gene encodes CDR1 MNHEY and CDR2 SVGEGT. The CDR3 runs 16 residues. V was trimmed by 6 bases and J by 0 bases, leaving 12 bases between them. CDR3 protein: CASSPEGISYNSPLHF. CDR3 in DNA: TGTGCCAGCAGCCCAGAGGGGATCTCCTATAATTCACCCCTCCACTTT.

The chain recombines TRBV12-3 or TRBV12-4 with TRBJ2-2; tentative D call: TRBD1 (7 bases). The CDR3 sequence is 12 residues long. The V gene lost 5 bases and the J gene lost 9 bases, with 10 bases spanning the gap. The CDR3 region has the DNA TGTGCCAGCAGTCCAGGGGGGTGGGAGCTGTTTTTT. Protein product: CASSPGGWELFF.

V gene TRBV9 combines with J gene TRBJ2-3; 9 bases align to TRBD2. Germline V gene lookup returns CDR1 SGDLS and CDR2 YYNGEE. The CDR3 spans 15 residues. The V segment lost 4 bases and the J segment 4 bases; nucleotides outside the gene matches: 7. CDR3 region: CASSPSRGGPDTQYF. The CDR3 DNA sequence: TGTGCCAGCAGCCCTTCGCGGGGGGGCCCAGATACGCAGTATTTT.

The gene calls are TRBV9 and TRBJ1-4; D remains unclear. The V end was cut by 3 bases, the J end by 8 bases, with 20 bases between. This CDR3 has 16 amino acids. Germline loops: CDR1 SGDLS, CDR2 YYNGEE. CDR3 nucleotide sequence: TGTGCCAGCAGCGGAGAGGCGGAACCCCTTAAGGAAAAACTGTTTTTT. It specifies CASSGEAEPLKEKLFF.

This clone was found a few times. This rearrangement joins TRBV3-1 (or the pseudogene TRBV3-2) to TRBJ1-2, with TRBD1 matching over 7 bases. Germline lookup yields CDR1 LGHDT and CDR2 YNNKEL (reference sequence). The CDR3 is 15 amino acids. Trimming removed 1 base from V and 4 bases from J; junction bases left unmatched: 6. The CDR3 protein is CASSQGQGGSYGYTF. In DNA, the CDR3 is TGTGCCAGCAGCCAAGGACAGGGAGGGAGCTATGGCTACACCTTC.